This entry lists 29 T cell receptor beta chains sequenced from one sample in a study of response to subunit inactivated influenza vaccine. TCRdb re-called the RT-PCR reads with MiXCR, one entry per CDR3 protein. The repertoire holds over 150,000 distinct CDR3 sequences, with around 9.2% as singletons. This specimen consisted of non-naive T cells sorted from PBMCs, obtained on the day of vaccination. Receptors originate from a man aged 50 to 60 who received an inactivated influenza vaccine.

The rearrangement links TRBV11-2 to TRBJ2-5; a possible D gene is TRBD2 (6 bases). V lost 5 bases and J 2 bases, leaving 12 bases between the germline ends. The CDR3 is 14 amino acids. Germline V CDR1 and CDR2: SGHAT, FQNNGV. The CDR3 protein is CASSPWGRQETQYF. Written as DNA, the CDR3 is TGTGCCAGCAGCCCATGGGGGAGGCAAGAGACCCAGTACTTC.

The sample holds a few counts of this clonotype. The rearrangement uses TRBV7-9 and TRBJ2-1; a possible D gene is TRBD1 (7 bases). Germline CDR1 and CDR2: SEHNR and FQNEAQ (reference sequence). The CDR3 totals 15 residues. V lost 4 bases, J lost 7 bases, and 17 bases lay in between. The CDR3 DNA reads as TGTGCCAGCAGCTGGCAGGGGGGAATGACAAATGAGCAGTTCTTC. As protein: CASSWQGGMTNEQFF.

The J gene is TRBJ2-7, the V gene TRBV5-1; 10 nucleotides agree with TRBD1. Germline CDR1 reads SGHRS; CDR2 reads YFSETQ. J lost 2 bases, V lost 3 bases, and 8 bases had no gene match. This CDR3 is built from 16 residues. CDR3 bases: TGCGCCAGCAGCTCGACCGGGACAGGGGAACCCTACGAGCAGTACTTC. It codes for CASSSTGTGEPYEQYF.

V is TRBV15 and J is TRBJ2-1; TRBD2 aligns across 8 bases. J lost 4 bases, V lost 3 bases, and 8 bases had no gene match. The CDR3 covers 16 residues. The germline CDR1 and CDR2 sequences are LNHNV and YYDKDF (reference sequence). CDR3 residues: CATSRGAGVWYNEQFF. CDR3 DNA: TGTGCCACCAGCAGGGGAGCGGGAGTATGGTACAATGAGCAGTTCTTC.

This clonotype has only a few counts. The chain carries TRBV11-1 and TRBJ2-7; D is tentatively TRBD1 or TRBD2 (6 bases each). CDR1 and CDR2 from the germline V gene are SGHAT and FQDESV (reference sequence). V was cut by 0 bases and J by 3 bases, with 21 bases left in between. This CDR3 is 18 amino acids long. Here the CDR3 reads CASSLARGRGGPNYEQYF. CDR3 nucleotides: TGTGCCAGCAGCTTAGCGCGGGGAAGAGGGGGGCCGAACTACGAGCAGTACTTC. The full variable domain, rest sourced from reference TRBV11-1 and TRBJ2-7, is EAEVAQSPRYKITEKSQAVAFWCDPISGHATLYWYRQILGQGPELLVQFQDESVVDDSQLPKDRFSAERLKGVDSTLKIQPAELGDSAMYLCASSLARGRGGPNYEQYFGPGTRLTVT.

The chain couples TRBV4-1 to TRBJ1-3; no reliable D call. CDR3 length: 15 amino acids. The V and J ends lost 2 bases and 0 bases respectively, with 8 bases between them. Per the germline V gene, CDR1 is MGHRA and CDR2 is YSYEKL. CDR3 sequence reads: CASSQFPDSGNTIYF. CDR3 nucleotides: TGCGCCAGCAGCCAATTTCCTGACTCTGGAAACACCATATATTTT.

This clonotype came up many times. V usage is TRBV7-9 and J usage is TRBJ2-3; unclear D gene. Per the germline V gene, CDR1 is SEHNR and CDR2 is FQNEAQ (reference sequence). V lost 5 bases, J lost 3 bases, and 12 bases lay in between. The CDR3 is 14 amino acids. CDR3 sequence reads: CASSVASVTDTQYF. The CDR3 region has the DNA TGTGCCAGCAGCGTCGCCTCGGTAACAGATACGCAGTATTTT.

The V gene is TRBV5-1, the J gene TRBJ1-1; D ambiguous. The CDR3 spans 15 residues. Germline CDR1 SGHRS, CDR2 YFSETQ. Trimming cost V 0 bases and J 3 bases, with 12 bases left between them. This chain's CDR3 is CASSLGHQVDTEAFF. DNA for the CDR3: TGCGCCAGCAGCTTGGGCCACCAGGTGGACACTGAAGCTTTCTTT. The variable domain in full, with the rest retrieved from reference TRBV5-1 and TRBJ1-1, is KAGVTQTPRYLIKTRGQQVTLSCSPISGHRSVSWYQQTPGQGLQFLFEYFSETQRNKGNFPGRFSGRQFSNSRSEMNVSTLELGDSALYLCASSLGHQVDTEAFFGQGTRLTVV.

This clonotype was seen a handful of times. The chain uses TRBV7-2 and TRBJ1-2, with 7 positions matching TRBD1. The CDR3 sequence is 14 residues long. Unmatched junction bases numbered 8, after V lost 6 bases and J lost 4 bases. CDR1 SGHTA and CDR2 FQGNSA come from the germline V gene. The CDR3 coding sequence is TGTGCCAGCAGGCCGGATTGGACAGGCTATGGCTACACCTTC. Protein product: CASRPDWTGYGYTF.

This chain links TRBV4-1 with TRBJ1-2; D is perhaps TRBD1 (6 bases). V was trimmed by 0 bases and J by 5 bases, leaving 13 bases between them. This CDR3 has 15 amino acids. Looked up from germline, CDR1 is MGHRA and CDR2 is YSYEKL. CDR3 nucleotides: TGCGCCAGCAGCCAAGAAGGGGGAGGGGGATATGGCTACACCTTC. Translation: CASSQEGGGGYGYTF.

The chain couples TRBV5-1 to TRBJ2-5, with 7 bases matching TRBD1. Germline assignment: CDR1 SGHRS and CDR2 YFSETQ. The length of the CDR3 is 15 residues. The trim removed 2 bases at V and 4 bases at J, leaving 8 bases unmatched. The CDR3 is CASSFIGGGGETQYF. CDR3 DNA: TGCGCCAGCAGCTTCATAGGGGGCGGAGGAGAGACCCAGTACTTC.

This clonotype was picked up many times. The chain has TRBV5-4 and TRBJ2-2, with D uncertain. Germline assignment: CDR1 SGHNT and CDR2 YYREEE (reference sequence). Trimming shortened V by 4 bases and J by 2 bases, and 15 bases separated the two germline ends. This CDR3 region has 16 residues. In DNA form, the CDR3 reads TGTGCCAGCAGCCCCCCTAGGAGTCTAAACACCGGGGAGCTGTTTTTT. It is translated as CASSPPRSLNTGELFF.

This rearrangement joins TRBV30 to TRBJ2-7; 14 bases are a match to TRBD2. With 3 bases clipped from V and 0 bases from J, the junction kept 4 bases outside the gene matches. Germline V gene data show CDR1 as GTSNPN and CDR2 as SVGIG (reference sequence). This CDR3 has 16 amino acids. CDR3 loop: CAWRTSGRAGSYEQYF. The CDR3 nucleotides are TGTGCCTGGAGGACTAGCGGGAGGGCCGGCTCCTACGAGCAGTACTTC.

This clonotype was observed many times. The V call is TRBV20-1, the J call TRBJ2-2; tentatively, D is TRBD1 (5 bases). The V gene's germline CDR1 is DFQATT and CDR2 SNEGSKA (reference sequence). V lost 1 base, J lost 6 bases, and 12 bases lay in between. CDR3 length equals 14 residues. DNA of the CDR3: TGCAGTGCTAGAGGGGGCGTTGTTGCCGGGGAGCTGTTTTTT. It codes for CSARGGVVAGELFF.

This clonotype was seen only a few times. V gene TRBV27 combines with J gene TRBJ2-3; possibly TRBD2 for D (6 bases). V lost 4 bases to trimming and J lost 1 base, with 15 bases between them. From germline, CDR1 is MNHEY and CDR2 SMNVEV (reference sequence). This CDR3 region has 16 residues. CDR3 sequence: CASSSRRDVRTDTQYF. The CDR3 DNA sequence: TGTGCCAGCAGTTCCAGGAGGGATGTTCGCACAGATACGCAGTATTTT.

This clonotype was observed a handful of times. The chain links TRBV6-2 or TRBV6-3 to TRBJ2-1, with 13 bases that match TRBD2. Germline-derived CDR1 and CDR2 are MNHEY and SVGEGT. CDR3 length equals 15 residues. The J segment lost 8 bases and the V segment lost 7 bases, leaving 8 bases of the junction unmatched. The CDR3 loop is CASTGLAGELYEQFF. The CDR3 nucleotides are TGTGCCAGCACCGGACTAGCGGGGGAGCTTTATGAGCAGTTCTTC.

This clonotype was counted ten times or more. This sequence joins TRBV7-2 and TRBJ2-2; D not certain. CDR3 length: 14 amino acids. CDR1 is SGHTA, CDR2 FQGNSA, per germline. Trimming removed 0 bases at V and 7 bases at J, with 9 bases between. The CDR3 is CASSLAVPGGELFF. In nucleotides, the CDR3 is TGTGCCAGCAGCTTAGCGGTGCCTGGCGGGGAGCTGTTTTTT. The whole variable domain, filled in from reference TRBV7-2 and TRBJ2-2, reads GAGVSQSPSNKVTEKGKDVELRCDPISGHTALYWYRQSLGQGLEFLIYFQGNSAPDKSGLPSDRFSAERTGGSVSTLTIQRTQQEDSAVYLCASSLAVPGGELFFGEGSRLTVL.

This clonotype was counted at least ten times. The junction departs from the called germline gene at one end, perhaps through a read error. The CDR3 DNA reads TGTGCCAGCAGCCACACTCCCCTCCTGGACTTTTTT. Translating gives CASSHTPLLDFF. The V and J genes are TRBV28 and TRBJ2-3; the D gene is possibly TRBD2 (5 bases). The CDR3 loop spans 12 amino acids. CDR1 MDHEN and CDR2 SYDVKM come from the germline V gene.

The table lists this clonotype with a few counts. V and J are TRBV2 and TRBJ2-3, with 7 bases matching TRBD1. The CDR3 totals 14 residues. After removal of 8 bases from V and 0 bases from J, the junction contained 5 bases not matched to a gene. Per germline, CDR1 SNHLY and CDR2 FYNNEI. CDR3 residues: CASRRDRSTDTQYF. In nucleotides, the CDR3 is TGTGCCAGCCGCCGGGACAGAAGCACAGATACGCAGTATTTT.

This chain uses TRBV7-2 with TRBJ2-5; TRBD2 agrees at 9 bases. The V segment lost 0 bases and the J segment 6 bases; nucleotides outside the gene matches: 5. Germline values: CDR1 SGHTA, CDR2 FQGNSA. This CDR3 region has 15 residues. CDR3 sequence: CASSLAWAGGQTQYF. In nucleotides, the CDR3 is TGTGCCAGCAGCTTAGCTTGGGCGGGGGGGCAGACCCAGTACTTC.

V is TRBV28 and J is TRBJ2-6; the D gene is possibly TRBD1 (6 bases). This CDR3 spans 15 amino acids. The germline gives CDR1 MDHEN, CDR2 SYDVKM. The V gene lost 7 bases and the J gene lost 2 bases, with 12 bases spanning the gap. CDR3 coding DNA: TGTGCCAGCAAGACACAGGGAACTGGGGCCAACGTCCTGACTTTC. Amino acid sequence: CASKTQGTGANVLTF.

This chain links TRBV5-1 with TRBJ1-4, with 8 bases matching TRBD1. Germline CDR1 reads SGHRS; CDR2 reads YFSETQ. CDR3 length equals 14 residues. Losses at the gene ends were 4 bases for V and 5 bases for J; bases not matched to a gene: 4. CDR3 region: CASSMGQANEKLFF. The CDR3 DNA reads as TGCGCCAGCAGCATGGGACAGGCAAATGAAAAACTGTTTTTT. Together with reference TRBV5-1 and TRBJ1-4, the CDR3 gives the full variable domain: KAGVTQTPRYLIKTRGQQVTLSCSPISGHRSVSWYQQTPGQGLQFLFEYFSETQRNKGNFPGRFSGRQFSNSRSEMNVSTLELGDSALYLCASSMGQANEKLFFGSGTQLSVL.

This clonotype appeared a few times. The V call is TRBV5-1, the J call TRBJ2-2; TRBD2 might be the D (6 bases). The CDR3 extends over 24 amino acids. V lost 4 bases and J 2 bases, leaving 39 bases between the germline ends. The germline V gene encodes CDR1 SGHRS and CDR2 YFSETQ. The CDR3 is CASSRRRGPPELTAPSPNTGELFF. CDR3 DNA: TGCGCCAGCAGCCGTCGGAGGGGCCCCCCGGAACTGACAGCTCCCTCCCCCAACACCGGGGAGCTGTTTTTT.

This clonotype has ten or more counts. The chain joins TRBV28 to TRBJ2-2; D not resolved. Germline assignment: CDR1 MDHEN and CDR2 SYDVKM. V was cut by 6 bases and J by 2 bases, with 7 bases left in between. The CDR3 has 13 amino acids. Written as DNA, the CDR3 is TGTGCCAGCAGCCCTCCAAACACCGGGGAGCTGTTTTTT. Protein product: CASSPPNTGELFF.

This clonotype has more than one count but fewer than ten. V and J are TRBV7-9 and TRBJ2-7; D possibly matches TRBD1 or TRBD2 (5 bases each). The germline V and J ends were trimmed by 1 base and 6 bases, with 19 bases remaining between them. The length of the CDR3 is 16 residues. Germline V gene data show CDR1 as SEHNR and CDR2 as FQNEAQ (reference sequence). CDR3 sequence (DNA): TGTGCCAGCAGCTTAGTGGGGCAGCGGAGCGGTATCGAGCAGTACTTC. Protein sequence: CASSLVGQRSGIEQYF.

The chain employs TRBV20-1 and TRBJ2-7; 7 nucleotides agree with TRBD2. Germline CDR1 reads DFQATT; CDR2 reads SNEGSKA (reference sequence). The CDR3 runs to 13 residues. Germline trimming cut 6 bases from V and 4 bases from J; bases unmatched to any gene: 9. CDR3 sequence (DNA): TGCAGTGCCCCGCTGGGGGGGGGGTACGAGCAGTACTTC. It is translated as CSAPLGGGYEQYF.

This clonotype was seen at least ten times. V and J are TRBV12-3 or TRBV12-4 and TRBJ1-2; D possibly corresponds to TRBD1 (5 bases). Trimming cost V 1 base and J 8 bases, with 11 bases left between them. This CDR3 comprises 13 residues. The CDR3 protein is CASSLEKGRGYTF. The CDR3 DNA follows: TGTGCCAGCAGTTTAGAAAAGGGGAGAGGCTACACCTTC.

This clonotype was found many times. The chain carries TRBV5-1 and TRBJ2-7; a weak D match, TRBD1 (6 bases). The CDR3 runs to 16 residues. The V gene lost 3 bases and the J gene lost 1 base, with 17 bases spanning the gap. Germline CDR1 and CDR2: SGHRS and YFSETQ. CDR3 amino acids: CASSSSPGHPSYEQYF. The CDR3 nucleotides are TGCGCCAGCAGCTCATCTCCGGGACATCCTTCCTACGAGCAGTACTTC.

CDR3 sequence: CASSSRAPRNTGELFF. DNA of the CDR3: TGTGCCAGCAGCTCCCGGGCCCCCCGGAACACCGGGGAGCTGTTTTTT. The chain has TRBV7-8 and TRBJ2-2; D is uncertain. This CDR3 comprises 16 residues. Germline-derived CDR1 and CDR2 are SGHVS and FQNEAQ. V shed 4 bases and J shed 1 base, with 13 bases lying between them.